One and the same sample provided the 7 T cell receptor beta chains below, sequenced in a study of vaccination effects on CD4 cells after COVID-19. These receptors are not linked to any known antigen. Antigen-specific CD4+ T cells were expanded (with viral peptide pools) by the ViraFEST assay ahead of sequencing. At the end of about 10 days of culture, CD4+ T cells were isolated. It was two doses of either the BNT162b2 or mRNA-1273 vaccine that participants received. The repertoire was sequenced with immunoSEQ multiplex PCR; TCRdb's copy has only in-frame clones and lacks some. The table has tens of thousands of clones, roughly 80% seen once. The sequencing used CD4+ T cells from PBMCs cultured with HCoV-OC43 spike peptides, collected after COVID-19 vaccination. The subset denotes: HCoV-OC43 spike overlapping peptide pool stimulation. The receptors come from a human donor who received a COVID-19 vaccine.

The chain uses TRBV5-5 and TRBJ2-6, with D possibly called TRBD1 or TRBD2 (5 bases each). The CDR3 runs 15 residues. Per the germline V gene, CDR1 is SGHKS and CDR2 is YYEKEE (reference sequence). V was clipped by 4 bases and J by 2 bases, with 10 bases between them. The DNA of the CDR3 is TGTGCCAGCAGCCCCGGGACGGCTGGGGCCAACGTCCTGACTTTC. Translation gives CASSPGTAGANVLTF.

This chain connects TRBV7-3 to TRBJ2-1; D is unresolved. This CDR3 spans 16 amino acids. Germline assignment: CDR1 SGHTA and CDR2 FQGTGA. Trimming stripped 3 bases from V and 0 bases from J, with 12 bases between. In DNA, the CDR3 is TGTGCCAGCAGCTTTCTCCCCAGAAGCTCCTACAATGAGCAGTTCTTC. Translated: CASSFLPRSSYNEQFF.

This clone was counted between two and nine times. The V call is TRBV10-3, the J call TRBJ1-1, with D unclear. CDR3 length: 14 residues. V was clipped by 4 bases and J by 1 base, with 10 bases between them. Germline-derived CDR1 and CDR2 are ENHRY and SYGVKD. For the CDR3, the DNA is TGTGCCATCAGTGGTATAGCCCGGAACACTGAAGCTTTCTTT. Its translation: CAISGIARNTEAFF.

The CDR3 DNA reads TGCGCCAGCAGACGACAGATCCCGGGGAACACCGGGGAGCTGTTTTTT. As protein: CASRRQIPGNTGELFF. The rearrangement links TRBV5-1 to TRBJ2-2; D is perhaps TRBD1 (5 bases). The CDR3 consists of 16 residues. In germline, CDR1 is SGHRS, CDR2 YFSETQ. V gave up 5 bases and J gave up 1 base, with 15 bases separating them.

This clone came up once. The V call is TRBV7-2, the J call TRBJ1-2; D is ambiguous. Germline CDR1 reads SGHTA; CDR2 reads FQGNSA. The CDR3 extends over 15 amino acids. Deletions cut 5 bases from V and 0 bases from J, with 13 bases between. The DNA of the CDR3 is TGTGCCAGCAGCACTACAGTCTGGGCTAACTATGGCTACACCTTC. This codes for CASSTTVWANYGYTF.

J is TRBJ2-1 and V is TRBV18; D might be TRBD2 (6 bases). Trimming cost V 6 bases and J 3 bases, with 15 bases left between them. Germline CDR1 is KGHSH and CDR2 is LQKENI. The CDR3 contains 15 residues. DNA of the CDR3: TGTGCCAGCTCCCCTGGGACGGGAGTCTACAATGAGCAGTTCTTC. It translates to CASSPGTGVYNEQFF.

This rearrangement joins TRBV24-1 to TRBJ2-1, with unresolved D. Trimming left V 2 bases short and J 5 bases short, with 12 bases between. The CDR3 is 15 amino acids. Germline V gene sequence: CDR1 KGHDR, CDR2 SFDVKD. Here the CDR3 DNA reads TGTGCCACCAGTGATTCTGGATCCCCAAACAATGAGCAGTTCTTC. This encodes CATSDSGSPNNEQFF.